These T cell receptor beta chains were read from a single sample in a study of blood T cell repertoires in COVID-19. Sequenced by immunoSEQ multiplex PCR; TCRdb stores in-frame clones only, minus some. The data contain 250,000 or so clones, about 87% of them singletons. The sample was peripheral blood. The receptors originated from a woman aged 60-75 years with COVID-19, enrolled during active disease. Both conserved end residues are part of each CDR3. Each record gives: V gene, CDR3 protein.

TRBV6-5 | CASNLLGRGGTAFF
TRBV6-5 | CASSYSRYSYNEQFF
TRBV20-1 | CSARQGYEQYF
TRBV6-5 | CAIRSGTENSPLHF
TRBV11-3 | CASSPGRYNEQFF
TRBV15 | CATSRDRVGALYEQYF
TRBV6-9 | CASSLAIYGYTF
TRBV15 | CATSREVKLAGRNEQFF
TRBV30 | CAGRRDNSYEQYF
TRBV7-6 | CASSLIVSEAFF
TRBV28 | CASSPIGGSYEQYF
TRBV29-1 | CSAGTGNSPLHF
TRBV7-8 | CASSDATGEASPLHF
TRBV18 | CASSPPGGGYTF
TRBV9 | CASTHRDRANTGELFF
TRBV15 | CATSRGSGSITDTQYF
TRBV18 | CASSPLAGEFTKEQFF
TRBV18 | CASSPTGQIGNQPQHF
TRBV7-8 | CASSLGSVFYEQYF